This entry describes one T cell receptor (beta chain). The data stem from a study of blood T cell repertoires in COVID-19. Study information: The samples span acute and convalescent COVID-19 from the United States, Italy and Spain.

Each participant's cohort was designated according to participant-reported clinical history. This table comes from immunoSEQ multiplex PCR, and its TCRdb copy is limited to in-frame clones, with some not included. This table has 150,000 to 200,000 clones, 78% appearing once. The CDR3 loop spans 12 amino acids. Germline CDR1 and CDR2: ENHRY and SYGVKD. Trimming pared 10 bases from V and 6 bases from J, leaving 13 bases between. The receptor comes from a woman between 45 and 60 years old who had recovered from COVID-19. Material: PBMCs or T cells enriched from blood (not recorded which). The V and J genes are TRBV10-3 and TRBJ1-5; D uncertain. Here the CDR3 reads CATREAGQPQHF. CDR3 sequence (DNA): TGTGCCACGCGAGAGGCGGGTCAGCCCCAGCATTTT.